This T cell receptor beta chain comes out of a study of monozygotic twins with inflammatory bowel disease. Study-level results: Against healthy co-twins, IBD patients had lower TCRbeta diversity (measured by inverse Simpson).

Regarding this clonotype: Its cognate antigen is unknown.

One entry per CDR3 protein, without DNA, is what TCRdb gives after re-calling the 5' RACE reads. The sample has 440,000 or so distinct CDR3 sequences. The CDR3 extends over 14 amino acids. Per the germline V gene, CDR1 is SGHVS and CDR2 is FNYEAQ. This receptor was identified in a human donor with ulcerative colitis or Crohn's disease, or a healthy co-twin of an affected twin (not recorded which). Sequencing was done on a sample of blood. The chain is built from TRBV7-6 and TRBJ2-7; TCRdb gives TRBD1 as the D gene, but with no DNA this cannot be confirmed. CDR3 sequence: CASSPRDSGYEQYF.